The sequence of this TCR beta chain was determined in a study of cytomegalovirus exposure and HLA in healthy donors. Across the study: Ancestry clustering placed 81% of approximately 420 genotyped donors in the Caucasian-associated cluster.

PCR used 60 Vbeta primers and 13 Jbeta primers. TCRdb's copy holds only in-frame clones and misses some; the assay was immunoSEQ multiplex PCR. This table holds around 120,000 clones, over 70% found once. This clone was seen a handful of times. Germline V CDR1 and CDR2: MNHEY, SMNVEV (reference sequence). Germline trimming cut 3 bases from V and 2 bases from J; bases unmatched to any gene: 4. This CDR3 comprises 14 residues. The sequence was obtained from a female donor in good health and CMV-seropositive. This chain uses TRBV27 with TRBJ2-7, with 7 bases aligning to TRBD2. The source material was PBMCs. The CDR3 DNA follows: TGTGCCAGCAGTTTTCTGGGGAGGGCCTACGAGCAGTACTTC. Amino acid sequence: CASSFLGRAYEQYF.